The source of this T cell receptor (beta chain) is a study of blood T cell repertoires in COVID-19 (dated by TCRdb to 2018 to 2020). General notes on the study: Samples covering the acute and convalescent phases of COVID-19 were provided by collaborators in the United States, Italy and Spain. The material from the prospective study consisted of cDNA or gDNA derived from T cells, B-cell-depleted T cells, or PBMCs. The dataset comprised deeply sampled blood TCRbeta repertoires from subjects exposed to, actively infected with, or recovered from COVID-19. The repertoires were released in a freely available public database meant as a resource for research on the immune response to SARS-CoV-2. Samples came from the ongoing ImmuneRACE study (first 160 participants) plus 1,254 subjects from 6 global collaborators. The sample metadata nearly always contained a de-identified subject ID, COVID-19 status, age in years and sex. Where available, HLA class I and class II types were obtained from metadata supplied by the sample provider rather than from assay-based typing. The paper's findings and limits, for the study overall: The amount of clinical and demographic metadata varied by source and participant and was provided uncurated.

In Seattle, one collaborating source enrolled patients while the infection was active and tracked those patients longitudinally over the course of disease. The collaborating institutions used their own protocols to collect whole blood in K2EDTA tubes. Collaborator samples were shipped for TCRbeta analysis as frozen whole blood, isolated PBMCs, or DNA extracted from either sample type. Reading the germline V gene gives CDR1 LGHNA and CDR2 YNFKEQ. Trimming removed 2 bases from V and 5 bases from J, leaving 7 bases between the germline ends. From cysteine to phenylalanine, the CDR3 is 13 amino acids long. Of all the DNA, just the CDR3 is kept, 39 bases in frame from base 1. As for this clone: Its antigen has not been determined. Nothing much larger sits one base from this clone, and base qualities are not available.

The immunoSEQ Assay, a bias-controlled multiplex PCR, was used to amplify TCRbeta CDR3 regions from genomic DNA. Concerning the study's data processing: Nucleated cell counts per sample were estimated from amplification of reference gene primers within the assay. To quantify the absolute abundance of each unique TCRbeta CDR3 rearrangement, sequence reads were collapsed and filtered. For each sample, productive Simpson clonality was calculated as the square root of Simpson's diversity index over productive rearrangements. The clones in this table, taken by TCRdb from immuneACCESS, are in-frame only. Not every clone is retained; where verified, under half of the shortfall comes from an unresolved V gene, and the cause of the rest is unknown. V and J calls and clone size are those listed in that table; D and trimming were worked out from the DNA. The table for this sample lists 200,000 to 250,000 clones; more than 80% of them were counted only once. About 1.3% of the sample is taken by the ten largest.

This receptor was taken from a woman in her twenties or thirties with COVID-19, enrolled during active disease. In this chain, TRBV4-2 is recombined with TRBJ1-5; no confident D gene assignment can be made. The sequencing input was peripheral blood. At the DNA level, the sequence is TGTGCCAGCAGCCAATCTCGGGATCAGCCCCAGCATTTT. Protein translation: CASSQSRDQPQHF.